A selection of T cell receptor delta chains follows, all from one sample in a study of gamma-delta T cells after stem cell transplantation. TCRdb repeated clone calling on the RT-PCR reads with CATT. The sample has 2,500 to 3,500 delta-chain clones; roughly 3% are singletons. Specimen: gamma-delta T cells. The receptors originated from a human donor. It is not recorded whose cells these are; they may come from a transplant donor. Both conserved end residues are part of each CDR3. The order of the fields is V gene, J gene, clone size, D gene, CDR3 DNA, CDR3 protein. D genes are given only for firm matches. The listing skips clone size in some rows; elsewhere it reads once, few, many or a size class.

>TRDV2|TRDJ3|medium-sized|TRDD3
TGTGCCTGTGACACTTTTCCTACTGGGGGATACGCCCGCGGCCCCTCCTGGGACACCCGACAGATGTTTTTC
CACDTFPTGGYARGPSWDTRQMFF
>TRDV2|TRDJ1|medium-sized|TRDD3
TGTGCCTGTGACCTTGTGATGGGGGATACGCCGGTCGATAAACTCATCTTT
CACDLVMGDTPVDKLIF
>TRDV2|TRDJ1|medium-sized|TRDD3
TGTGCCTGTGACACCTGGGGGATACGCTACGATAAACTCATCTTT
CACDTWGIRYDKLIF
>TRDV2|TRDJ1|large|TRDD3
TGTGCCTGTGACACCGCCATACTGGGGGATACACCCACCTCATTTTACACCGATAAACTCATCTTT
CACDTAILGDTPTSFYTDKLIF
>TRDV2|TRDJ1|-|TRDD3
TGTGCCTGTGACACGCTGGGGGCTACTTCACTCACCGATAAACTCATCTTT
CACDTLGATSLTDKLIF
>TRDV2|TRDJ1|few|TRDD3
TGTGCCTGTGACACCGTTGGCCTGGGGGATAGCCGGTACACCGATAAACTCATCTTT
CACDTVGLGDSRYTDKLIF
>TRDV2|TRDJ3|few|TRDD3
TGTGCCTGTGACACCGTCGTGGGGGATACCGATAAAAGCTCCTGGGACACCCGACAGACGTTTTTC
CACDTVVGDTDKSSWDTRQTFF
>TRDV2|TRDJ1|large|TRDD3
TGTGCCTGTGACTTCCTCAATAAGGGGGATACGCCGGGGACCGATAAACTCATCTTT
CACDFLNKGDTPGTDKLIF
>TRDV2|TRDJ1|few|TRDD3
TGTGCCTGTGACCCACTGGGGGATAATAATGCCCCCTACACCGATAAACTCATCTTT
CACDPLGDNNAPYTDKLIF
>TRDV2|TRDJ1|-|-
TGTGCCTGTGACACCGTAGGTCGGGACTCGTACGCCGATAAACTCATCTTT
CACDTVGRDSYADKLIF
>TRDV2|TRDJ1|-|TRDD3
TGTGCCTGTGACCCCCCCCCGACTGGGGGATACTCCGATAAACTCATCTTT
CACDPPPTGGYSDKLIF
>TRDV2|TRDJ1|medium-sized|TRDD3
TGTGCCTGTGACACCGTATCTGGGGGATACACTAATAAACTCATCTTT
CACDTVSGGYTNKLIF
>TRDV2|TRDJ1|few|TRDD3
TGTGCCTGTGACACCGTGGTCGGGGGCAAGGGCTGGGGGATACGCGAACTCATCTTT
CACDTVVGGKGWGIRELIF
>TRDV2|TRDJ1|medium-sized|TRDD3
TGTGCCTGTGACGCCTTGACTGGGGGAAACACCGATAAACTCATCTTT
CACDALTGGNTDKLIF